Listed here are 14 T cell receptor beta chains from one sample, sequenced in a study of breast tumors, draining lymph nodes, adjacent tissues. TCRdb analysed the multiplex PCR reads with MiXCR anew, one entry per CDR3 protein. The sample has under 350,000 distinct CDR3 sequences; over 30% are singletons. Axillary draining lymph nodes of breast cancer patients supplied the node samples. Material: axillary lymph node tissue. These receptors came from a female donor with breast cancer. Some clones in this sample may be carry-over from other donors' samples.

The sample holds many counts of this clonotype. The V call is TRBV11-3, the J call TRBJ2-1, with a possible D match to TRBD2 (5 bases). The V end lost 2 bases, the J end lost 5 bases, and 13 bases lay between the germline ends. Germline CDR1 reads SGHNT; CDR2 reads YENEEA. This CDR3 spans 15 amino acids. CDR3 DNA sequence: TGTGCCAGCAGCTTACGGAGACTAATGAACAATGAGCAGTTCTTC. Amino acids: CASSLRRLMNNEQFF.

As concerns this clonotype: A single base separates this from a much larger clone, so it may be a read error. CDR3 loop: CASSSDRGQAYEQYF. CDR3 coding DNA: TGCGCCAGCAGCTCGGATCGGGGACAGGCGTACGAGCAGTACTTC. V usage is TRBV5-1 and J usage is TRBJ2-7; 8 bases match TRBD1. This CDR3 region has 15 residues. The V gene end was trimmed by 3 bases and the J gene end by 4 bases; junction bases not matched to a gene: 9. The germline V gene encodes CDR1 SGHRS and CDR2 YFSETQ.

The CDR3, as DNA: TGTGCCAGTAGTCCAACAGGGTCGGACACCGGGGAGCTGTTTTTT. Its protein is CASSPTGSDTGELFF. The chain has TRBV19 and TRBJ2-2; D is perhaps TRBD1 (6 bases). V lost 5 bases, J lost 3 bases, and 13 bases lay in between. The germline gives CDR1 LNHDA, CDR2 SQIVND (reference sequence). CDR3 length equals 15 residues.

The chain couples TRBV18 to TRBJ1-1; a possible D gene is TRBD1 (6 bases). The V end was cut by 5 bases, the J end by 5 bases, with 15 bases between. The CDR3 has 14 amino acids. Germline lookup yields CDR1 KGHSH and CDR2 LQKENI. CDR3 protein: CASSEQGGITEAFF. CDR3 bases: TGTGCCAGCTCAGAACAGGGTGGCATAACTGAAGCTTTCTTT. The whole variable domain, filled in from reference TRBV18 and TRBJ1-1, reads NAGVMQNPRHLVRRRGQEARLRCSPMKGHSHVYWYRQLPEEGLKFMVYLQKENIIDESGMPKERFSAEFPKEGPSILRIQQVVRGDSAAYFCASSEQGGITEAFFGQGTRLTVV.

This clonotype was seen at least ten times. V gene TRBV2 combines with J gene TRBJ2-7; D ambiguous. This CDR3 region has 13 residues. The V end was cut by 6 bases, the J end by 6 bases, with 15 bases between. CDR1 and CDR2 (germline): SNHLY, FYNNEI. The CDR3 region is CASSPPGSSEQYF. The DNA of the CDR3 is TGTGCCAGCAGCCCCCCCGGTTCTAGCGAGCAGTACTTC.

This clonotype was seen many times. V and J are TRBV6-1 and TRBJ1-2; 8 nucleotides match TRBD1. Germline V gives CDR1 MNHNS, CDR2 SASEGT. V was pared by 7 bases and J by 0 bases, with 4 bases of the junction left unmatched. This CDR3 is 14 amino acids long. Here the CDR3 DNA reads TGTGCCAGCAACAGGGGGATAACTAACTATGGCTACACCTTC. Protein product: CASNRGITNYGYTF.

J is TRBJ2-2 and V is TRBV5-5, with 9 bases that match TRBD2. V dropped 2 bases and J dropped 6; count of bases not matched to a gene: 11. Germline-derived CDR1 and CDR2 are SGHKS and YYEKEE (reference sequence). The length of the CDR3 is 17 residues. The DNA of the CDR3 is TGTGCCAGCAGCTTTGCCCGGCCACTAGCGGGTGCCGGGGAGCTGTTTTTT. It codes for CASSFARPLAGAGELFF.

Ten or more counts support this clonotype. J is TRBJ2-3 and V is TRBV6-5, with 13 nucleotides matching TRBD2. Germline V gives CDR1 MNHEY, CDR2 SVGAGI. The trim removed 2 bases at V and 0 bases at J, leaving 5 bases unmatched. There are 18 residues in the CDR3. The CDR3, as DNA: TGTGCCAGCAGTTACCGCGGACTAGCGGGAGTTAGCACAGATACGCAGTATTTT. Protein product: CASSYRGLAGVSTDTQYF.

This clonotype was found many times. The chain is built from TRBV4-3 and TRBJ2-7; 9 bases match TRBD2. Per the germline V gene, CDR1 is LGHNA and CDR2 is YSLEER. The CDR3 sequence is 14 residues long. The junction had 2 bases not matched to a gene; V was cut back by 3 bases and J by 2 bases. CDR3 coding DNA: TGCGCCAGCAGCCATCTAGCGGGGCCCTACGAGCAGTACTTC. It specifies CASSHLAGPYEQYF.

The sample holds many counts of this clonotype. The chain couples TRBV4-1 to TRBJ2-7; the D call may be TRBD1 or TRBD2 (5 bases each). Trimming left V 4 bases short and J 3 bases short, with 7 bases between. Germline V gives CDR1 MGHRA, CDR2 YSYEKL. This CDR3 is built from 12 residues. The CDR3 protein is CASSRDLYEQYF. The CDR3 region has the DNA TGCGCCAGCAGCCGGGACCTCTACGAGCAGTACTTC.

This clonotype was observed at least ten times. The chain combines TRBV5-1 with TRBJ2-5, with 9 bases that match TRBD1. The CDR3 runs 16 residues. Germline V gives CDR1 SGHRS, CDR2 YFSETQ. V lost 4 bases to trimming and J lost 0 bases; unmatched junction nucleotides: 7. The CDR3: CASSVGQGAYQETQYF. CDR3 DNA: TGCGCCAGCAGCGTGGGACAGGGCGCGTACCAAGAGACCCAGTACTTC.

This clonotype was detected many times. DNA of the CDR3: TGTGCCAGCAGTTTTGGGCGTAACGAGCAGTACTTC. This codes for CASSFGRNEQYF. This rearrangement joins TRBV12-3 or TRBV12-4 to TRBJ2-7; D uncertain. V lost 3 bases, J lost 5 bases, and 8 bases lay in between. This CDR3 has 12 residues.

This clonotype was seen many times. Here the CDR3 DNA reads TGTGCCAGCAGTTCCCGACAGGGGGGTAATTCACCCCTCCACTTT. This translates into CASSSRQGGNSPLHF. The V and J genes are TRBV12-3 or TRBV12-4 and TRBJ1-6, with TRBD1 matching 9 bases. The CDR3 runs to 15 residues. V lost 4 bases and J lost 6; bases outside the gene matches: 4.

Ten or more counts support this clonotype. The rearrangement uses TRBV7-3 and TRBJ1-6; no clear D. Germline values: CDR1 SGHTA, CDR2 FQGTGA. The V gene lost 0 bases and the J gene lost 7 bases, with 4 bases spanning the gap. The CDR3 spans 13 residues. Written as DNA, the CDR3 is TGTGCCAGCAGCTTAACAGGGAATTCACCCCTCCACTTT. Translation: CASSLTGNSPLHF.